The 23 T cell receptor beta chains listed next were all sequenced from one sample in a study of post-analysis software for immune sequencing data. cDNA libraries of TCR beta carried unique molecular identifiers. TCRdb independently ran MiXCR on the PCR reads; one entry per CDR3 protein. The sample holds about 160,000 distinct CDR3 sequences, 35% to 40% seen once. This specimen was blood, taken after autologous hematopoietic stem cell transplantation. These receptors were collected from a girl aged 10 to 17 with multiple sclerosis.

The V call is TRBV6-6, the J call TRBJ2-3, with D hard to call. Looked up from germline, CDR1 is MNHNY and CDR2 is SVGAGI (reference sequence). The CDR3 totals 11 residues. Trimming removed 5 bases at V and 7 bases at J, with 7 bases between. CDR3 sequence: CASSPQNTQYF. In DNA form, the CDR3 reads TGTGCCAGCAGTCCACAAAATACGCAGTATTTT.

The V and J genes are TRBV20-1 and TRBJ2-3, with D possibly called TRBD1 or TRBD2 (5 bases each). This CDR3 comprises 17 residues. Germline V gives CDR1 DFQATT, CDR2 SNEGSKA (reference sequence). V was cut by 1 base and J by 2 bases, with 19 bases left in between. CDR3 coding DNA: TGCAGTGCTAGAGCGGGTGTGGGGACCCAATCCACAGATACGCAGTATTTT. Its translation is CSARAGVGTQSTDTQYF.

The CDR3 here is CASPRVASGFSPGSGANVLTF. In DNA, the CDR3 is TGTGCCAGCCCAAGGGTCGCCAGCGGGTTTTCACCAGGTTCTGGGGCCAACGTCCTGACTTTC. The V and J genes are TRBV2 and TRBJ2-6; TRBD2 is a possible D gene (6 bases). The CDR3 is 21 amino acids. The germline gives CDR1 SNHLY, CDR2 FYNNEI. The V end lost 8 bases, the J end lost 1 base, and 30 bases lay between the germline ends.

This clonotype was seen only a few times. J is TRBJ2-7 and V is TRBV7-3, with TRBD2 matching over 7 bases. Germline V gene data show CDR1 as SGHTA and CDR2 as FQGTGA. This CDR3 contains 13 residues. The V gene end was trimmed by 5 bases and the J gene end by 7 bases; junction bases not matched to a gene: 8. CDR3 bases: TGTGCCAGCAGCCTATTGACGGGGGGAGAGCAGTACTTC. Its translation is CASSLLTGGEQYF.

V is TRBV7-2 and J is TRBJ2-7, with TRBD2 matching over 9 bases. The germline V gene has CDR1 SGHTA and CDR2 FQGNSA. The CDR3 runs to 15 residues. Trimming took 2 bases from V and 4 from J; bases not matched to a gene: 6. Here the CDR3 reads CASSLKIAGEYEQYF. The CDR3, as DNA: TGTGCCAGCAGCTTAAAGATAGCGGGAGAGTACGAGCAGTACTTC. The whole variable domain, filled in from reference TRBV7-2 and TRBJ2-7, reads GAGVSQSPSNKVTEKGKDVELRCDPISGHTALYWYRQSLGQGLEFLIYFQGNSAPDKSGLPSDRFSAERTGGSVSTLTIQRTQQEDSAVYLCASSLKIAGEYEQYFGPGTRLTVT.

The gene calls are TRBV6-5 and TRBJ2-3; D remains unclear. The CDR3 covers 16 residues. Looked up from germline, CDR1 is MNHEY and CDR2 is SVGAGI. V was cut by 5 bases and J by 1 base, with 16 bases left in between. CDR3 amino acids: CASSPLGYGRTDTQYF. CDR3 coding DNA: TGTGCCAGCAGTCCTCTGGGCTACGGGCGCACAGATACGCAGTATTTT.

This clonotype appeared a few times. This rearrangement joins TRBV7-2 to TRBJ2-5; D tentatively fits TRBD1 or TRBD2 (5 bases each). Trimming shortened V by 4 bases and J by 5 bases, and 20 bases separated the two germline ends. The CDR3 has 16 amino acids. CDR1 is SGHTA, CDR2 FQGNSA, per germline. DNA of the CDR3: TGTGCCAGCAGCTCACCGGGACCCCCCGAACGTGAGACCCAGTACTTC. This sequence encodes CASSSPGPPERETQYF.

At least ten counts were recorded for this clonotype. The chain has TRBV4-2 and TRBJ2-1, with D tentatively TRBD1 or TRBD2 (5 bases each). The V end was cut by 0 bases, the J end by 8 bases, with 20 bases between. Germline CDR1 reads LGHNA; CDR2 reads YNFKEQ. This CDR3 comprises 17 residues. CDR3 in DNA: TGTGCCAGCAGCCAAGAAGGACTGGGGCAGGGTAAGGATGAGCAGTTCTTC. Translated, it gives CASSQEGLGQGKDEQFF.

The genes are TRBV15 and TRBJ2-7; D is possibly TRBD1 (5 bases). This CDR3 has 15 amino acids. Trimming removed 0 bases at V and 0 bases at J, with 9 bases between. CDR1 and CDR2 from the germline V gene are LNHNV and YYDKDF (reference sequence). The CDR3 reads CATSRDRVLSYEQYF. The DNA of the CDR3 is TGTGCCACCAGCAGAGACAGGGTTCTCTCCTACGAGCAGTACTTC.

The V gene is TRBV5-1, the J gene TRBJ2-7; D possibly matches TRBD1 or TRBD2 (5 bases each). CDR3 length equals 14 residues. V lost 5 bases and J lost 2, with 14 bases in between. The germline V gene encodes CDR1 SGHRS and CDR2 YFSETQ. In DNA form, the CDR3 reads TGCGCCAGCAGTTGGGACGGTAGCCCCTACGAGCAGTACTTC. Translation gives CASSWDGSPYEQYF. Complete variable domain (other parts from reference TRBV5-1 and TRBJ2-7): KAGVTQTPRYLIKTRGQQVTLSCSPISGHRSVSWYQQTPGQGLQFLFEYFSETQRNKGNFPGRFSGRQFSNSRSEMNVSTLELGDSALYLCASSWDGSPYEQYFGPGTRLTVT.

The table lists this clonotype with many counts. The genes are TRBV3-1 and TRBJ2-7; TRBD2 agrees at 8 bases. Germline values: CDR1 LGHDT, CDR2 YNNKEL (reference sequence). CDR3 length: 15 amino acids. Trimming removed 1 base from V and 4 bases from J; junction bases left unmatched: 6. This CDR3 reads CASSQASSGPYEQYF. DNA of the CDR3: TGTGCCAGCAGCCAAGCTTCTAGCGGGCCTTACGAGCAGTACTTC.

V and J are TRBV19 and TRBJ2-1; 9 bases are a match to TRBD2. Germline trimming cut 5 bases from V and 8 bases from J; bases unmatched to any gene: 16. Per germline, CDR1 LNHDA and CDR2 SQIVND (reference sequence). CDR3 length: 17 residues. DNA for the CDR3: TGTGCCAGTAGTGTACGGACAGCGGGACTAGCACCCTATGAGCAGTTCTTC. This sequence encodes CASSVRTAGLAPYEQFF.

In this sample, this clonotype turned up a few times. The V and J genes are TRBV29-1 and TRBJ1-2, with 9 bases identical to TRBD1. V lost 5 bases and J lost 8; bases outside the gene matches: 9. There are 13 residues in the CDR3. Germline V CDR1 and CDR2: SQVTM, ANQGSEA. Here the CDR3 reads CSVNPGTGQGYTF. The CDR3 DNA is TGCAGCGTTAACCCCGGGACAGGGCAGGGCTACACCTTC.

This clonotype was counted between two and nine times. The chain combines TRBV20-1 with TRBJ2-7; the match to TRBD2 covers 9 bases. This CDR3 is built from 15 residues. Germline CDR1 DFQATT, CDR2 SNEGSKA (reference sequence). J lost 5 bases, V lost 5 bases, and 13 bases had no gene match. The CDR3 sequence is CSAHFISGSGDEQYF. CDR3 DNA sequence: TGCAGTGCTCACTTTATTAGCGGGAGTGGCGACGAGCAGTACTTC.

This clonotype showed up just a few times. The rearrangement joins TRBV15 to TRBJ1-5; 7 bases are shared with TRBD1. With 4 bases clipped from V and 3 bases from J, the junction kept 6 bases outside the gene matches. CDR1 LNHNV and CDR2 YYDKDF come from the germline V gene (reference sequence). The CDR3 sequence is 15 residues long. The CDR3 here is CATSTETGPNQPQHF. In DNA form, the CDR3 reads TGTGCCACCAGCACCGAGACAGGGCCCAATCAGCCCCAGCATTTT.

This clonotype was recorded a few times. The V and J genes are TRBV11-3 and TRBJ2-4, with a possible D match to TRBD2 (6 bases). The J call may be incorrect, as the DNA end agrees better with TRBJ2-7. This CDR3 has 15 amino acids. Germline values: CDR1 SGHNT, CDR2 YENEEA. In nucleotides, the CDR3 is TGTGCCAGCAGTAACATGGGGGGTGGCCCCCACGAGCAGTACTTC. Its protein product is CASSNMGGGPHEQYF.

This clonotype has just a few counts. The rearrangement links TRBV7-3 to TRBJ2-1; D possibly corresponds to TRBD1 (6 bases). V shed 6 bases and J shed 8 bases, with 17 bases lying between them. Germline CDR1 SGHTA, CDR2 FQGTGA. CDR3 length: 14 residues. CDR3 in amino acids: CASSSGQGDDEQFF. As DNA, the CDR3 is TGTGCCAGCAGTTCGGGACAAGGCGACGATGAGCAGTTCTTC. Full variable domain (outside the CDR3, taken from reference TRBV7-3 and TRBJ2-1): GAGVSQTPSNKVTEKGKYVELRCDPISGHTALYWYRQSLGQGPEFLIYFQGTGAADDSGLPNDRFFAVRPEGSVSTLKIQRTERGDSAVYLCASSSGQGDDEQFFGPGTRLTVL.

The chain uses TRBV20-1 and TRBJ2-1; 8 nucleotides line up with TRBD2. V lost 2 bases to trimming and J lost 6 bases; unmatched junction nucleotides: 0. The V gene's germline CDR1 is DFQATT and CDR2 SNEGSKA (reference sequence). The CDR3 is made up of 12 amino acids. CDR3 DNA: TGCAGTGCTAGACTAGCGGGCAATGAGCAGTTCTTC. This gives the protein CSARLAGNEQFF.

This clonotype was seen a handful of times. The rearrangement links TRBV7-2 to TRBJ1-2; tentatively, D is TRBD1 (5 bases). The length of the CDR3 is 14 residues. V was trimmed by 5 bases and J by 4 bases, leaving 14 bases between them. Germline CDR1 SGHTA, CDR2 FQGNSA. CDR3 region: CASSQQGVGYGYTF. The CDR3 DNA reads TGTGCCAGCAGCCAGCAGGGAGTTGGCTATGGCTACACCTTC.

Regarding this clonotype: Because it lacks the conserved phenylalanine or tryptophan at the end, this CDR3 is likely a read error. CDR3 sequence (DNA): TGTGCCAGCAGTCTAACCCCACTTGACAGAAACAATGAGCAGTTCTGC. It encodes CASSLTPLDRNNEQFC. V and J are TRBV27 and TRBJ2-1, with D possibly TRBD1 on 5 matching bases. The V and J ends lost 5 bases and 5 bases respectively, with 19 bases between them. This CDR3 spans 16 amino acids. Germline V CDR1 and CDR2: MNHEY, SMNVEV (reference sequence).

This rearrangement joins TRBV12-3 or TRBV12-4 to TRBJ1-2; D unresolved. V dropped 6 bases and J dropped 4 bases, with 15 bases sitting between them. The CDR3 is made up of 14 amino acids. The CDR3 sequence: CASRFEPGTYGYTF. The CDR3 bases are TGTGCCAGCAGGTTCGAGCCGGGAACCTATGGCTACACCTTC.

This clonotype was seen a handful of times. The genes are TRBV10-3 and TRBJ2-4; the D gene is possibly TRBD2 (5 bases). V was cut by 0 bases and J by 8 bases, with 14 bases left in between. The germline V gene encodes CDR1 ENHRY and CDR2 SYGVKD. The CDR3 has 15 amino acids. Here the CDR3 reads CAISESGLGGYIQYF. The CDR3 coding sequence is TGTGCCATCAGTGAGTCGGGCCTAGGAGGATACATTCAGTACTTC.

The genes are TRBV12-3 or TRBV12-4 and TRBJ2-7; 9 bases are a match to TRBD2. Germline trimming cut 6 bases from V and 2 bases from J; bases unmatched to any gene: 11. This CDR3 has 16 amino acids. In DNA, the CDR3 is TGTGCCAGCAGCGACACGGCTAGCGGGAAAGCCTACGAGCAGTACTTC. This gives the protein CASSDTASGKAYEQYF.